The 17 T cell receptor beta chains listed next were all sequenced from one sample in a study of cytomegalovirus exposure and HLA in healthy donors (dated by TCRdb to about 2017). The method was the immunoSEQ multiplex PCR assay. Imported from immuneACCESS, the table was reduced by TCRdb to in-frame sequences with V and J called. These copies leave out some clones; in studies compared against another copy, an unresolved V gene accounts for under half, and the cause of the remainder is not known. The sample table contains 160,000 or so clones; only one count was recorded for approximately 87% of them. Approximately 1.5% of the sample rests with the top ten. Sequences were obtained from PBMCs. Receptor source: a woman aged 30 to 39 in good health and CMV-seronegative.

The chain links TRBV4-1 to TRBJ2-7; D gene unclear. CDR3 size: 15 residues. Germline-derived CDR1 and CDR2 are MGHRA and YSYEKL. Between the trimmed V and J ends, which lost 1 base and 2 bases, there was a span of 12 bases. The CDR3 reads CASSQVELSPYEQYF. The CDR3 nucleotides read TGCGCCAGCAGCCAAGTCGAGCTAAGCCCCTACGAGCAGTACTTC.

J is TRBJ2-7 and V is TRBV13; 9 nucleotides line up with TRBD1. The CDR3 loop spans 15 amino acids. The ends lost 5 bases at V and 0 bases at J; junction bases unmatched: 5. The germline gives CDR1 PRHDT, CDR2 FYEKMQ (reference sequence). CDR3 region: CASSQTGGSSYEQYF. The CDR3 nucleotides are TGTGCCAGCAGCCAGACAGGGGGTAGCTCCTACGAGCAGTACTTC. Full variable domain (outside the CDR3, taken from reference TRBV13 and TRBJ2-7): AAGVIQSPRHLIKEKRETATLKCYPIPRHDTVYWYQQGPGQDPQFLISFYEKMQSDKGSIPDRFSAQQFSDYHSELNMSSLELGDSALYFCASSQTGGSSYEQYFGPGTRLTVT.

This clone was seen only once. J is TRBJ2-7 and V is TRBV7-9, with D perhaps matching TRBD1 (5 bases). Trimming shortened V by 1 base and J by 6 bases, and 16 bases separated the two germline ends. This CDR3 is 15 amino acids long. Germline-derived CDR1 and CDR2 are SEHNR and FQNEAQ (reference sequence). As DNA, the CDR3 is TGTGCCAGCAGCTTAGTTCAGGGATTAGTCGCCGAGCAGTACTTC. The encoded protein is CASSLVQGLVAEQYF. The full variable domain, rest sourced from reference TRBV7-9 and TRBJ2-7, is DTGVSQNPRHKITKRGQNVTFRCDPISEHNRLYWYRQTLGQGPEFLTYFQNEAQLEKSRLLSDRFSAERPKGSFSTLEIQRTEQGDSAMYLCASSLVQGLVAEQYFGPGTRLTVT.

This clone was recorded once. J is TRBJ2-7 and V is TRBV6-6; 8 positions agree with TRBD1. The V segment lost 2 bases and the J segment 0 bases; nucleotides outside the gene matches: 6. CDR1 is MNHNY and CDR2 is SVGAGI in the germline V gene (reference sequence). The length of the CDR3 is 16 residues. The CDR3 bases are TGTGCCAGCAGTTACCTTGGGACAGGTGCCTCCTACGAGCAGTACTTC. Translation gives CASSYLGTGASYEQYF.

The genes are TRBV4-1 and TRBJ1-1, with 9 positions matching TRBD1. Germline CDR1 and CDR2: MGHRA and YSYEKL. The CDR3 has 15 residues. Germline trimming cut 3 bases from V and 4 bases from J; bases unmatched to any gene: 6. In nucleotides, the CDR3 is TGCGCCAGCAGCCAGGAGGGACAGGGCGGCACTGAAGCTTTCTTT. This encodes CASSQEGQGGTEAFF.

This clone was observed a single time. The genes are TRBV20-1 and TRBJ2-7; the D is unclear. Germline CDR1 is DFQATT and CDR2 is SNEGSKA (reference sequence). CDR3 size: 11 residues. V dropped 7 bases and J dropped 4 bases, with 11 bases sitting between them. The CDR3 protein is CSVEIEYEQYF. In DNA, the CDR3 is TGCAGTGTCGAGATTGAATACGAGCAGTACTTC.

The chain combines TRBV27 with TRBJ1-1; 8 nucleotides line up with TRBD1. The CDR3 extends over 15 amino acids. Unmatched junction bases numbered 7, after V lost 5 bases and J lost 2 bases. Germline CDR1 reads MNHEY; CDR2 reads SMNVEV (reference sequence). This chain's CDR3 is CASSPRQGINTEAFF. The CDR3 coding sequence is TGTGCCAGCAGTCCCAGACAGGGGATAAACACTGAAGCTTTCTTT.

This clone was found a few times. V is TRBV5-4 and J is TRBJ2-3; perhaps TRBD1 as D (7 bases). Trimming removed 2 bases at V and 4 bases at J, with 17 bases between. Germline lookup yields CDR1 SGHNT and CDR2 YYREEE (reference sequence). This CDR3 is 16 amino acids long. For the CDR3, the DNA is TGTGCCAGCAGCTTCGGGGGCAGGGGGAGCGCAGATACGCAGTATTTT. Protein sequence: CASSFGGRGSADTQYF. Drawing the rest from reference TRBV5-4 and TRBJ2-3, the complete variable domain is ETGVTQSPTHLIKTRGQQVTLRCSSQSGHNTVSWYQQALGQGPQFIFQYYREEENGRGNFPPRFSGLQFPNYSSELNVNALELDDSALYLCASSFGGRGSADTQYFGPGTRLTVL.

This clone was counted only a few times. This chain joins TRBV2 and TRBJ2-5; a weak D match, TRBD1 (5 bases). V lost 3 bases to trimming and J lost 7 bases, with 12 bases between them. CDR1 is SNHLY, CDR2 FYNNEI, per germline. The CDR3 has 13 amino acids. The CDR3 coding sequence is TGTGCCAGCAGTGATTCCAGGGTCGGGACCCAGTACTTC. Translated: CASSDSRVGTQYF.

This sequence joins TRBV6-1 and TRBJ1-3; D not resolved. V gave up 7 bases and J gave up 4 bases, with 5 bases separating them. This CDR3 has 11 residues. Germline V gene lookup returns CDR1 MNHNS and CDR2 SASEGT. The CDR3 DNA follows: TGTGCCAGCACCAGGGGAAACACCATATATTTT. This gives the protein CASTRGNTIYF.

The chain is built from TRBV2 and TRBJ2-7; possibly TRBD2 for D (5 bases). Germline V CDR1 and CDR2: SNHLY, FYNNEI. V lost 5 bases to trimming and J lost 2 bases, with 10 bases between them. This CDR3 comprises 13 residues. The CDR3 sequence: CASSRTLAYEQYF. In DNA, the CDR3 is TGTGCCAGCAGTCGGACTCTCGCCTACGAGCAGTACTTC.

This sequence joins TRBV6-1 and TRBJ1-2; 9 bases fit TRBD1. In germline, CDR1 is MNHNS, CDR2 SASEGT. The V gene end was trimmed by 4 bases and the J gene end by 1 base; junction bases not matched to a gene: 13. The CDR3 spans 18 residues. CDR3 residues: CASSGIPGQGLFNYGYTF. DNA of the CDR3: TGTGCCAGCAGTGGGATTCCGGGACAGGGTCTTTTTAACTATGGCTACACCTTC.

The V and J genes are TRBV5-1 and TRBJ1-6; the D gene is possibly TRBD1 (6 bases). Per germline, CDR1 SGHRS and CDR2 YFSETQ. The V end lost 0 bases, the J end lost 9 bases, and 16 bases lay between the germline ends. The CDR3 totals 16 residues. CDR3 loop: CASSLASGANSSPLHF. As DNA, the CDR3 is TGCGCCAGCAGCTTGGCCTCAGGGGCTAACTCTTCACCCCTCCACTTT.

The chain has TRBV6-6 and TRBJ1-5; D is possibly TRBD1 (6 bases). The V end was cut by 6 bases, the J end by 2 bases, with 11 bases between. CDR3 size: 14 residues. Germline CDR1 MNHNY, CDR2 SVGAGI (reference sequence). Written as DNA, the CDR3 is TGTGCCAGCAGAGGACGACAGGGCAATCAGCCCCAGCATTTT. Its translation is CASRGRQGNQPQHF.

The chain links TRBV5-1 to TRBJ2-5; the D gene is possibly TRBD1 (6 bases). The V gene's germline CDR1 is SGHRS and CDR2 YFSETQ. CDR3 length equals 15 residues. With 0 bases removed from V and 4 bases from J, the gap between germline ends came to 13 bases. The chain's CDR3 is CASSLGTGMGETQYF. The CDR3 nucleotides are TGCGCCAGCAGCTTGGGAACAGGGATGGGAGAGACCCAGTACTTC.

This rearrangement joins TRBV5-1 to TRBJ2-3; D call uncertain. Germline V CDR1 and CDR2: SGHRS, YFSETQ. Trimming stripped 6 bases from V and 3 bases from J, with 14 bases between. This CDR3 spans 14 amino acids. CDR3 region: CASKEPQFTDTQYF. The CDR3 nucleotides are TGCGCCAGCAAGGAACCACAGTTTACAGATACGCAGTATTTT.

The chain links TRBV11-2 to TRBJ1-2; unclear D gene. V lost 1 base, J lost 3 bases, and 6 bases lay in between. The CDR3 spans 13 residues. In germline, CDR1 is SGHAT, CDR2 FQNNGV. The CDR3 DNA sequence: TGTGCCAGCAGCTTAGCCACTTACTATGGCTACACCTTC. Protein product: CASSLATYYGYTF.